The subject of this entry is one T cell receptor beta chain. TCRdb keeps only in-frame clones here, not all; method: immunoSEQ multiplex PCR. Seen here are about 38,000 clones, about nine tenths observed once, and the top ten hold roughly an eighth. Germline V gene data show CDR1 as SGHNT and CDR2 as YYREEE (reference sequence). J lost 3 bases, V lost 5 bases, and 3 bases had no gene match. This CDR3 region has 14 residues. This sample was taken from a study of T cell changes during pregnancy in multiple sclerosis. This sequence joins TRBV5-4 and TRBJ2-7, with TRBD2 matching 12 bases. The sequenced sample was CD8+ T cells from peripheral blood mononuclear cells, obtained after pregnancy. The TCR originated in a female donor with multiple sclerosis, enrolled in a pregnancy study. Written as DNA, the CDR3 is TGTGCCAGCAGGCCGACTAGCGGGAGCTACGAGCAGTACTTC. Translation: CASRPTSGSYEQYF.